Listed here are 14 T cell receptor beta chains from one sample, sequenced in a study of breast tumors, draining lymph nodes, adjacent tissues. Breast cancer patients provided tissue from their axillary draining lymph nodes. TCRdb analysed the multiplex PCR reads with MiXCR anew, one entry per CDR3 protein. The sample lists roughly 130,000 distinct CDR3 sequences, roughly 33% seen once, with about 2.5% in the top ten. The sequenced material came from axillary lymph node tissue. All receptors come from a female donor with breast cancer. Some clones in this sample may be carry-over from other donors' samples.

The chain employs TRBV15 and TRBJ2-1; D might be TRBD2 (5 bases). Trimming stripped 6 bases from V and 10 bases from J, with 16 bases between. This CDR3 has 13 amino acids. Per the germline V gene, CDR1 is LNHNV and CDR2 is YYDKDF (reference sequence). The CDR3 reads CATRSHSGGEQFF. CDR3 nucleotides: TGTGCCACCAGAAGCCATTCCGGAGGCGAGCAGTTCTTC.

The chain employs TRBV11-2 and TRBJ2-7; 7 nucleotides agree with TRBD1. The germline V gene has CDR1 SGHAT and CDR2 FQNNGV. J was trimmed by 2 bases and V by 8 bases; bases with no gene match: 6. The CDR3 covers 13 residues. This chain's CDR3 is CASVGTEPYEQYV. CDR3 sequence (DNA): TGTGCCAGCGTCGGGACAGAACCCTACGAGCAGTACGTC.

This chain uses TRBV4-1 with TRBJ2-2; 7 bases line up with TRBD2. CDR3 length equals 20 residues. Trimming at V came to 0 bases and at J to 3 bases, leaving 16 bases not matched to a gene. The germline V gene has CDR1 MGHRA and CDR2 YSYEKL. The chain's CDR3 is CASSQDHLGASGPYTGELFF. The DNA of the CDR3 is TGCGCCAGCAGCCAAGATCATCTCGGGGCTAGCGGTCCTTACACCGGGGAGCTGTTTTTT.

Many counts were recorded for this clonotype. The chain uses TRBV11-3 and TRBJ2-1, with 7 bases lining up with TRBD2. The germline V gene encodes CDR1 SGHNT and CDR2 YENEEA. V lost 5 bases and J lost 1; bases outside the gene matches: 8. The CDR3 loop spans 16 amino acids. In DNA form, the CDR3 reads TGTGCCAGCAGCAACCGAGGGCGGGGGTCCTACAATGAGCAGTTCTTC. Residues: CASSNRGRGSYNEQFF.

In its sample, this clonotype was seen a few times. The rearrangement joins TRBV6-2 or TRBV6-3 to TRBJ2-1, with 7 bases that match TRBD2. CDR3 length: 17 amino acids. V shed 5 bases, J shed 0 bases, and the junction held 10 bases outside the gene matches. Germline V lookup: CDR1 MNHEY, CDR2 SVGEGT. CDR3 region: CASSTRVGGSSYNEQFF. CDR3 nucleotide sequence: TGTGCCAGCAGTACTAGGGTTGGCGGGAGCTCCTACAATGAGCAGTTCTTC.

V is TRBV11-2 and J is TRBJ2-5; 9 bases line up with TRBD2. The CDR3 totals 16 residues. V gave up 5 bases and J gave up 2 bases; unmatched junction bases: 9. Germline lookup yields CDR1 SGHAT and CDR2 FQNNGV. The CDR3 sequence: CASSQRAGGEQETQYF. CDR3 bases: TGTGCCAGCAGCCAAAGAGCGGGGGGCGAACAAGAGACCCAGTACTTC.

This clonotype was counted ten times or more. Here the CDR3 reads CASSPGDREETQYF. CDR3 coding DNA: TGTGCCAGCAGCCCCGGGGACAGAGAAGAGACCCAGTACTTC. This sequence joins TRBV3-1 and TRBJ2-5; 7 bases are a match to TRBD1. Germline V gene lookup returns CDR1 LGHDT and CDR2 YNNKEL (reference sequence). The CDR3 has 14 residues. Trimming removed 4 bases from V and 3 bases from J; junction bases left unmatched: 5.

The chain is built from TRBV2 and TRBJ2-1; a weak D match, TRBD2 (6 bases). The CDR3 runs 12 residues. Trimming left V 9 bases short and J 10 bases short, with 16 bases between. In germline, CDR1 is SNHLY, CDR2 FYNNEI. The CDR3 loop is CARQNIGGEQFF. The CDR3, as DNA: TGTGCCAGGCAGAACATTGGGGGGGAGCAGTTCTTC.

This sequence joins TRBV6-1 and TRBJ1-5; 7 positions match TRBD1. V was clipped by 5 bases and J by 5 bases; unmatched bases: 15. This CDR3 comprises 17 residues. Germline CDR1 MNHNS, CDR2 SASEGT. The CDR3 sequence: CASSLSTEGQYYQPQHF. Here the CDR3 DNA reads TGTGCCAGCAGTCTCTCGACTGAGGGACAGTATTATCAGCCCCAGCATTTT.

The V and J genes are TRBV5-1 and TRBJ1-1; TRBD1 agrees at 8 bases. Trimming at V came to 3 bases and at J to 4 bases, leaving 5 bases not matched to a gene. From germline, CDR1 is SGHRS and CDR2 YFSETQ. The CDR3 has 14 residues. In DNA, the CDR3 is TGCGCCAGCAGCTCCCAGGGGGCGGGCACTGAAGCTTTCTTT. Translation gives CASSSQGAGTEAFF.

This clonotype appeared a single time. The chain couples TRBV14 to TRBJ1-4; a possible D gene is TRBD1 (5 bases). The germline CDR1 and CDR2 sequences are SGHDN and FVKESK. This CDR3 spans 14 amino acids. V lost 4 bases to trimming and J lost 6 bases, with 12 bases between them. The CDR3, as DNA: TGTGCCAGCAGCCCCGGGACTAGCTATGAAAAACTGTTTTTT. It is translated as CASSPGTSYEKLFF.

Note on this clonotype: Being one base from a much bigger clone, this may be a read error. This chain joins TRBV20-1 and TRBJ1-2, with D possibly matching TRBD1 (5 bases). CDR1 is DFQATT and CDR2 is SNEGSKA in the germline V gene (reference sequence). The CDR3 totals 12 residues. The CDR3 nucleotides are TGCGGTGCCGGGGGGGGTGACTATGGCTACACCTTC. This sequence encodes CGAGGGDYGYTF.

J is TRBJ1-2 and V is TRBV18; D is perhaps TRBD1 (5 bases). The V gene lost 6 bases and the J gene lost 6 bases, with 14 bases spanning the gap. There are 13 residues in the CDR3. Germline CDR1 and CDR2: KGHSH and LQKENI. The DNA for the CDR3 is TGTGCCAGCTCTCCGAAGGGACCCAATGGCTACACCTTC. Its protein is CASSPKGPNGYTF. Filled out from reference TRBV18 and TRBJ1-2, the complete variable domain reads NAGVMQNPRHLVRRRGQEARLRCSPMKGHSHVYWYRQLPEEGLKFMVYLQKENIIDESGMPKERFSAEFPKEGPSILRIQQVVRGDSAAYFCASSPKGPNGYTFGSGTRLTVV.

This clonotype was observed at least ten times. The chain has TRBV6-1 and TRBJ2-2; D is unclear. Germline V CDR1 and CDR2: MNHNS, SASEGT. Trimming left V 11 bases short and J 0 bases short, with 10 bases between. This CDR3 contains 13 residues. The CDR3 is CASILANTGELFF. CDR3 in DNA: TGTGCCTCGATCCTCGCGAACACCGGGGAGCTGTTTTTT.